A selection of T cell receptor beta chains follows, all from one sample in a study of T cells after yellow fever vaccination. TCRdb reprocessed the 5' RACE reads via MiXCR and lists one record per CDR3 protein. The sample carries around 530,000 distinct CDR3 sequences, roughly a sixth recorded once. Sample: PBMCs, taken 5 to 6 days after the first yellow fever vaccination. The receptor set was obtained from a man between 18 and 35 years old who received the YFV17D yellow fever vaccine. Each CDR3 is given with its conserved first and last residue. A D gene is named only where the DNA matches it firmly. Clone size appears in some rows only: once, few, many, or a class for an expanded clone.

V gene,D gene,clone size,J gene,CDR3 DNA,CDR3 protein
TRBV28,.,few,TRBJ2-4,TGTGCCAGCAGTCCTCGGACATTAGCCAAAAACATTCAGTACTTC,CASSPRTLAKNIQYF
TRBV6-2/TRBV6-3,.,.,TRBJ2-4,TGTGCCAGCAGTTTCAATCGGGCAGAGGGGAACATTCAGTACTTC,CASSFNRAEGNIQYF
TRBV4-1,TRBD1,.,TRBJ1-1,TGCGCCAGCAGCCAAGTTGGACTAGAGGGGGCGGGACAGAACACTGAAGCTTTCTTT,CASSQVGLEGAGQNTEAFF
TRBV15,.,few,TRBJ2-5,TGTGCCACCAGCTGGGTCGGGGAGACCCAGTACTTC,CATSWVGETQYF
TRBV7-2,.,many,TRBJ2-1,TGTGCCAGCAGCCGTACGGAGAGCTCCTACAATGAGCAGTTCTTC,CASSRTESSYNEQFF
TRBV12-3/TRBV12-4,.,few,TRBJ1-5,TGTGCCAGCAGTCCTAATGACGGAAGCAATCAGCCCCAGCATTTT,CASSPNDGSNQPQHF
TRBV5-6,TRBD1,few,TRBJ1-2,TGTGCCAGCAGCCAATGGGACAGGAGGTCCTATGGCTACACCTTC,CASSQWDRRSYGYTF
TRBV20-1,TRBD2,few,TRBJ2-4,TGCAGTGCTAGGAAGCGGGGGGGCCGATGGAACATTCAGTACTTC,CSARKRGGRWNIQYF
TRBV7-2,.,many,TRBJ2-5,TGTGCCAGCAGGTTCAAGGGGCCTCAAGAGACCCAGTACTTC,CASRFKGPQETQYF
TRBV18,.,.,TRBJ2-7,TGTGCCAGCTCACCTCCCCCTCCAGAGGGCTACGAGCAGTACTTC,CASSPPPPEGYEQYF
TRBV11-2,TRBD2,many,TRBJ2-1,TGTGCCAGCAGCCCAATCCGGGGGGAACCTTACAATGAGCAGTTCTTC,CASSPIRGEPYNEQFF
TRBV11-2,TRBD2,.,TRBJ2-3,TGTGCCAGCAGCTCGACTAGCGGGGCGAGGCTGGATACGCAGTATTTT,CASSSTSGARLDTQYF
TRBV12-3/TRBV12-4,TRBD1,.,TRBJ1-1,TGTGCCAGCAGTTTAAGGGGACAGGGGGCGCGACTGAACACTGAAGCTTTCTTT,CASSLRGQGARLNTEAFF
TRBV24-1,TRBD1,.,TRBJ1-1,TGTGCCAAGGGGACAGGTGAAGCTTTCTTT,CAKGTGEAFF
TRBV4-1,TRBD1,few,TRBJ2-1,TGCGCCAGCAGCCAAACTTACAGGGGCTCCTACAATGAGCAGTTCTTC,CASSQTYRGSYNEQFF
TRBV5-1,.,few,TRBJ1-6,TGCGCCAGCCAAGCCGATAATTCACCCCTCCACTTT,CASQADNSPLHF
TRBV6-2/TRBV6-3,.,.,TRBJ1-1,TGTGCCAGCAGGGATTCGGGGAACACTGAAGCTTTCTTT,CASRDSGNTEAFF
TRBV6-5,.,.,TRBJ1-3,TGTGCCAGCAGTTTCGGACCTGGAAACACCATATATTTT,CASSFGPGNTIYF
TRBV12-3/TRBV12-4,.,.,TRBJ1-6,TGTGCCAGCGCTTCCGATGGGTCACCCCTCCACTTT,CASASDGSPLHF
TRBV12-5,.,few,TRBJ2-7,TGTGCTAGTGGTTTCCCCTACGAGCAGTACTTC,CASGFPYEQYF
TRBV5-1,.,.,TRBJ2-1,TGCGCCAGCAGCTCCGGGACGCACTACAATGAGCAGTTCTTC,CASSSGTHYNEQFF
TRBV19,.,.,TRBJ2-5,TGTGCCAGTAGTTCCTTTGGAGGGGGCGAGACCCAGTACTTC,CASSSFGGGETQYF
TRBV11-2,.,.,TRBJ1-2,TGTGCCAGCAGCTTAGAGGACAGCTACTATGGCTACACCTTC,CASSLEDSYYGYTF
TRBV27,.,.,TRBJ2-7,TGTGCCAGCAGACGTGCCGCAGGCACCTACGAGCAGTACTTC,CASRRAAGTYEQYF
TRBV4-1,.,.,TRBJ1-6,TGCGCCAGCAGCCAAGATTCTCCCCGGGATTCACCCCTCCACTTT,CASSQDSPRDSPLHF
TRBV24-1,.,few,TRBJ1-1,TGTGCCACCAGTGATAACACTGAAGCTTTCTTT,CATSDNTEAFF
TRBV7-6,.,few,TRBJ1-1,TGTGCCAGCAGCTCTTTGGGACGGGCGAACACTGAAGCTTTCTTT,CASSSLGRANTEAFF
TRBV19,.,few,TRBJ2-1,TGTGCCAGTGGGCAACCGGGCGGTTACAATGAGCAGTTCTTC,CASGQPGGYNEQFF
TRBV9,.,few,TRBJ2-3,TGTGCCAGCAGCGTAGGTCCGATGTCCTACACAGATACGCAGTATTTT,CASSVGPMSYTDTQYF
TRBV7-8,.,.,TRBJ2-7,TGTGCCAGCAGCCAACAGCAGAATGCCTACGAGCAGTACTTC,CASSQQQNAYEQYF
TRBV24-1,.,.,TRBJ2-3,TGTGCCACCAGCCCCGGGGCGGGTCCCACAGATACGCAGTATTTT,CATSPGAGPTDTQYF
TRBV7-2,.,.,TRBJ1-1,TGTGCCAGCAGCTCCAGATACCGCGGCGGCACTGAAGCTTTCTTT,CASSSRYRGGTEAFF
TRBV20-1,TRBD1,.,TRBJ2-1,TGCAGTGCTGAGGACAGGGGGAACGTATACAATGAGCAGTTCTTC,CSAEDRGNVYNEQFF
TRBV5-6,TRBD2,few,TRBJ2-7,TGTGCCAGCAGCTTTGCCGGGACTAGACACCCCGAGCAGTACTTC,CASSFAGTRHPEQYF
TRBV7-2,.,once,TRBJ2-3,TGTGCCAGCAGCAGGGCAGGGAGGGATACGCAGTATTTT,CASSRAGRDTQYF
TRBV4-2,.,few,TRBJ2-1,TGTGCCAGCAGCCAAGAGTATGGGGGGCCAGACAATGAGCAGTTCTTC,CASSQEYGGPDNEQFF
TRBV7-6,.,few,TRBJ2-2,TGTGCCAGCAGCTTAGCGGGGGGCCCCGGGAACACCGGGGAGCTGTTTTTT,CASSLAGGPGNTGELFF
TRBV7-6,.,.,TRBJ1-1,TGTGCCAGCAGCTTGGCAGATATAACTGAAGCTTTCTTT,CASSLADITEAFF
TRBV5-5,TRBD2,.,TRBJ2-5,TGTGCCAGCAGCTTTTCTCGGGGGGGGGACGCAGGGACCCAGTACTTC,CASSFSRGGDAGTQYF
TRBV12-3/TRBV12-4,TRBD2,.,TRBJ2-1,TGTGCCAGCAGTCCCGGGACTAGCGGGGGGTATGAGCAGTTCTTC,CASSPGTSGGYEQFF
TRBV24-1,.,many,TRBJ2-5,TGTGCCACCAGTGAATATAACCAAGAGACCCAGTACTTC,CATSEYNQETQYF
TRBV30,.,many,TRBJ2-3,TGTGCCGGGGACACCCGGCGGACGCAGTATTTT,CAGDTRRTQYF
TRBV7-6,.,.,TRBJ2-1,TGTGCCAGCAGCTTAGGGAGGGCTTTTGAGCAGTTCTTC,CASSLGRAFEQFF
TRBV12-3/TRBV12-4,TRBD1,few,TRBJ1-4,TGTGCCAGCAGTCCCGACAGGGGGAAACTGTTTTTT,CASSPDRGKLFF
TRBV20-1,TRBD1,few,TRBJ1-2,TGCAGTGCTAGATGGGGACAGATTTCCTATGGCTACACCTTC,CSARWGQISYGYTF
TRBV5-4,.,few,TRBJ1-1,TGTGCCAGCAGCCCAGACCCTATGAACACTGAAGCTTTCTTT,CASSPDPMNTEAFF
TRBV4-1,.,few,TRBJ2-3,TGCGCCAGCAGCCAAGATCGGAGGGCTAGCACAGATACGCAGTATTTT,CASSQDRRASTDTQYF
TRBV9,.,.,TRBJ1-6,TGTGCCAGCAGCGTAGCTCAGGGAGTGGGTTCACCCCTCCACTTT,CASSVAQGVGSPLHF
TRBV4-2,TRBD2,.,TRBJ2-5,TGTGCCAGCAGCGTGGATGGGACTAGCTATACTTCAGAGACCCAGTACTTC,CASSVDGTSYTSETQYF
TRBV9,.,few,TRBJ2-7,TGTGCCAGCAGCGTAGATGGAGGGGGCTCCGGGTATGAGCAGTACTTC,CASSVDGGGSGYEQYF
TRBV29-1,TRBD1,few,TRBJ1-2,TGCAGAACCGAGGGGGCCGGGTACTACACCTTC,CRTEGAGYYTF
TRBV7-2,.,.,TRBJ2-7,TGTGCCAGCAGCTTAAATCAAGTGACGGATTACGAGCAGTACTTC,CASSLNQVTDYEQYF